This TCR beta chain was sequenced for a study of blood T cell repertoires in COVID-19. Study-level background: Collection of acute and convalescent COVID-19 samples took place in the United States, Italy and Spain. PBMCs, B-cell-depleted T cells, or T cells were the source of the cDNA or gDNA that made up the material.

The germline V gene encodes CDR1 KGHDR and CDR2 SFDVKD. The V and J ends lost 5 bases and 5 bases, in that order; junction bases with no gene match: 10. The CDR3 contains 16 residues. Some clones are missing from TCRdb's copy, which holds only in-frame ones; the method was immunoSEQ multiplex PCR. Among approximately 110,000 clones listed, around 86% were seen once. The chain joins TRBV24-1 to TRBJ2-3, with 9 bases matching TRBD2. The sample was peripheral blood. This TCR was sampled from a human donor in a cohort sampled during active COVID-19. CDR3 in DNA: TGTGCCACCAGTGGCGGGACTAGCAATCATCAAGATACGCAGTATTTT. Translation: CATSGGTSNHQDTQYF.